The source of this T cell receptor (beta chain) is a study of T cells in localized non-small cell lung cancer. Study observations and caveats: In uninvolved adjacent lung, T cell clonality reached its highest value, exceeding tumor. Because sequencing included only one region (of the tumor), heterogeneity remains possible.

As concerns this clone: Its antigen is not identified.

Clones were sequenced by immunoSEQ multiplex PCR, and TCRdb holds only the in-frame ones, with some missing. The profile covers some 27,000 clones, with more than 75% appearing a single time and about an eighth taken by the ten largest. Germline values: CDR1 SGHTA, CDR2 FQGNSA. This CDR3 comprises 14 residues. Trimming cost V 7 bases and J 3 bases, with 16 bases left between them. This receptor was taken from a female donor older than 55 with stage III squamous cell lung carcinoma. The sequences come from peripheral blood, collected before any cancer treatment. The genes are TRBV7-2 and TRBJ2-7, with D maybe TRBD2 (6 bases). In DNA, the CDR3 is TGTGCCAGCACTCTAAGGGGCGGGGACTACGAGCAGTACTTC. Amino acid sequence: CASTLRGGDYEQYF.